This TCR beta chain was identified during a study of STAT3 mutations in large granular lymphocyte leukemia. Across the study: Canonical activating STAT3 mutations were detected in roughly half of the longitudinally sequenced T-LGLL patients.

Assay: immunoSEQ multiplex PCR; the TCRdb copy retains only in-frame clones and omits some. The sample lists tens of thousands of clones, 80% to 85% occurring once. The ends lost 5 bases at V and 2 bases at J; junction bases unmatched: 8. The CDR3 has 15 amino acids. Germline assignment: CDR1 MNHNY and CDR2 SVGAGI (reference sequence). The study's findings and limits: A small but highly pathogenic clone may have been missed. At least one immunodominant TCR beta clonotype appeared in every T-cell large granular lymphocyte leukemia patient.

As for this clone: Its antigen is unidentified.

The sample comprised PBMCs. This chain links TRBV6-6 with TRBJ2-5; 7 bases match TRBD1. The origin of this receptor is a human donor with T large granular lymphocyte leukemia. Some clones in this sample may be carry-over from other donors' samples. Here the CDR3 DNA reads TGTGCCAGCAGTCACGGGACAGCAGTGCAAGAGACCCAGTACTTC. It specifies CASSHGTAVQETQYF.